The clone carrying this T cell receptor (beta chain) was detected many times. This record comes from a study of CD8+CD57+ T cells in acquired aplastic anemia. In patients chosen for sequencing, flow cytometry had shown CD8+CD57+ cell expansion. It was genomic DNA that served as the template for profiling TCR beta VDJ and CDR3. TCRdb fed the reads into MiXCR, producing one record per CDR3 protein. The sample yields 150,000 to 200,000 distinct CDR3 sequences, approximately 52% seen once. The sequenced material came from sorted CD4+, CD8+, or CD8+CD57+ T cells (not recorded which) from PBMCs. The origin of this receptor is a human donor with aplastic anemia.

The CDR3 loop is CASSVYRNVGELFF. The DNA of the CDR3 is TGTGCCAGCAGCGTGTACAGGAATGTGGGGGAGCTGTTTTTT. The chain recombines TRBV5-6 with TRBJ2-2, with D perhaps TRBD1 (5 bases). CDR1 is SGHDT, CDR2 YYEEEE, per germline. This CDR3 is 14 amino acids long. V lost 4 bases and J lost 8, with 15 bases in between. The full variable domain, with the rest looked up from reference TRBV5-6 and TRBJ2-2, is DAGVTQSPTHLIKTRGQQVTLRCSPKSGHDTVSWYQQALGQGPQFIFQYYEEEERQRGNFPDRFSGHQFPNYSSELNVNALLLGDSALYLCASSVYRNVGELFFGEGSRLTVL.